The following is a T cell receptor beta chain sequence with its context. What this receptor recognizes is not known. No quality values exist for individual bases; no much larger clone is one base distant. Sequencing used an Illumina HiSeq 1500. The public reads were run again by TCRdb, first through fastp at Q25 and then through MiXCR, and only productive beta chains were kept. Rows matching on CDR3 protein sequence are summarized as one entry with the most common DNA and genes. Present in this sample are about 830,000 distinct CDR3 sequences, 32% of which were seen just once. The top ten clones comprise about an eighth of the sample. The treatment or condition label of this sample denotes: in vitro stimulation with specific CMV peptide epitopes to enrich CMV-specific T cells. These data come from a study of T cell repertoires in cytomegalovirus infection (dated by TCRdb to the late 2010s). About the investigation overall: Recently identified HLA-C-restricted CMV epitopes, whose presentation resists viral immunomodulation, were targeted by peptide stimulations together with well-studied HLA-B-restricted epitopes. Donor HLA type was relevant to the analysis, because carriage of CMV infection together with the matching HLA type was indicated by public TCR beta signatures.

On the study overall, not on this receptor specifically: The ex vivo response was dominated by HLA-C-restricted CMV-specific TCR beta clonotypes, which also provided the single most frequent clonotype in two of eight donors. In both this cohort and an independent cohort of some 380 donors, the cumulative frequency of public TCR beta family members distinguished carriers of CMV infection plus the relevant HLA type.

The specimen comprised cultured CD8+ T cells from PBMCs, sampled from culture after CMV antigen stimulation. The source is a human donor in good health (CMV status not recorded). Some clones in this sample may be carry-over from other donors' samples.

The sequenced DNA is TGTGCCAGCAGCGTGGACAGGGGATTCTACGAGCAGTACGTC. Protein translation: CASSVDRGFYEQYV. The chain was built from TRBV5-6 and TRBJ2-7; TRBD1 lines up with 9 middle nucleotides. V is cut back by 4 bases and J by 3 bases, with 5 bases in the junction unmatched. Sequences SGHDT (CDR1) and YYEEEE (CDR2) are obtained from the germline V gene. The CDR3 covers 14 residues, taking in both the cysteine and the valine. Only the CDR3 DNA stays, 42 bases, in frame from base 1.